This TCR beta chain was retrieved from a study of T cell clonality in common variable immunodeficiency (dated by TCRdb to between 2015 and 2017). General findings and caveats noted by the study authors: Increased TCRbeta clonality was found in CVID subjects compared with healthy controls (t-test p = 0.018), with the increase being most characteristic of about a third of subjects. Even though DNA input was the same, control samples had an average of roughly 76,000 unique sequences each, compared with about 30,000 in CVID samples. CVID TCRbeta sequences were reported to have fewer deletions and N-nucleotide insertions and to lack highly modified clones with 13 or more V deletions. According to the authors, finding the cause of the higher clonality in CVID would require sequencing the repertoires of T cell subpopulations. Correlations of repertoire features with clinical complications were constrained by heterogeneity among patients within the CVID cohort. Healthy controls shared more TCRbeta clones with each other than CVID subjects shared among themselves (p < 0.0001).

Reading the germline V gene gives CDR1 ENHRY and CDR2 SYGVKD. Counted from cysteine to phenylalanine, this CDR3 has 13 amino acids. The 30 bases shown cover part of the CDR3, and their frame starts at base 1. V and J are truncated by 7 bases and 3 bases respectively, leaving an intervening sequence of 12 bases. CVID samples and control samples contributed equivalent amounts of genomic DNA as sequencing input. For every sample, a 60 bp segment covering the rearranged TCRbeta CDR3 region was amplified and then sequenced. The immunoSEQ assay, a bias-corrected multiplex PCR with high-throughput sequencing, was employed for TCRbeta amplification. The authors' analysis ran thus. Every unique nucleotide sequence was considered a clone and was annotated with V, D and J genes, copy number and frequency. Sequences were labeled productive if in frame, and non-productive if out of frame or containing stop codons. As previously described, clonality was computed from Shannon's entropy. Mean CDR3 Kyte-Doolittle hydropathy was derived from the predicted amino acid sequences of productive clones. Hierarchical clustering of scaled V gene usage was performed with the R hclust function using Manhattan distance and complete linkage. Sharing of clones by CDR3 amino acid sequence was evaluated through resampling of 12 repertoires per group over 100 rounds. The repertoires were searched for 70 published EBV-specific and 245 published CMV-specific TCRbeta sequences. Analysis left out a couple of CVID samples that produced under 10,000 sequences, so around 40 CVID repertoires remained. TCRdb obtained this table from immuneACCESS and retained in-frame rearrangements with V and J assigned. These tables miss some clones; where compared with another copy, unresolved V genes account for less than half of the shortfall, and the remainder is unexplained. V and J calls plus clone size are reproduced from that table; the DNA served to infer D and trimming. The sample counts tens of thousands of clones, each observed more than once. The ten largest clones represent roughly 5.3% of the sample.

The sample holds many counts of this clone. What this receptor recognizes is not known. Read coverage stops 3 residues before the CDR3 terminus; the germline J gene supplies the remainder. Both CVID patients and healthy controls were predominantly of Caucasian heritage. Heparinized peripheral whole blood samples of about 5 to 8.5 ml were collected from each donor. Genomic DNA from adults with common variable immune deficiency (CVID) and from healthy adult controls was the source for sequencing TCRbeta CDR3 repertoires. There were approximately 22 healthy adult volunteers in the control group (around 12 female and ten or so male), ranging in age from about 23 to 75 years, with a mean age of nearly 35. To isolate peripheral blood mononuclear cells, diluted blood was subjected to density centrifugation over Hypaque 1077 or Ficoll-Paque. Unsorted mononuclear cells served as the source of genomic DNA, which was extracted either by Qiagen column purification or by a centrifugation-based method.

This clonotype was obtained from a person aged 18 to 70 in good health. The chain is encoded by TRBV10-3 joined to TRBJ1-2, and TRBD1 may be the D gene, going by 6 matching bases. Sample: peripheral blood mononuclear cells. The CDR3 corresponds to CAINPGADYGYTF. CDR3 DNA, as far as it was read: TGTGCCATCAATCCAGGGGCCGACTATGGC.